A single count supports the clone carrying this T cell receptor (delta chain). This likely reflects a read error, since a far larger clone is one base away. The sample originates from a study of gamma-delta T cells after stem cell transplantation. TCRdb made new clone calls on the RT-PCR reads using CATT. The repertoire holds about 1,900 delta-chain clones, with more than 15% as singletons. From germline, CDR1 is GEAIGNYY and CDR2 EKD. The length of the CDR3 is 21 residues. With V trimmed by 4 bases and J by 2 bases, 18 bases remained unmatched. The chain joins TRDV2 to TRDJ3; 8 bases line up with TRDD3. The specimen was gamma-delta T cells. This TCR was sampled from a human donor. It is not recorded whose cells these are; they may come from a transplant donor. DNA of the CDR3: TGTGCCTGTGAAACCGCGAGTACTGGGGGGTTTAACACCTGGGACACCCGACAGATGTTTTTC. It codes for CACETASTGGFNTWDTRQMFF.